This TCR beta chain was recovered during a study of Ad26.COV2.S vaccination and SARS-CoV-2 variants. Study background: Ad26.COV2.S was injected intramuscularly once or twice, 56 days apart.

Treatment reported: approximately 18 received Ad26.COV2.S at low or high dose, single or two shots; 5 received placebo; per-sample allocation not given. Each sample was drawn 63 days after the first injection (of vaccine or placebo). The germline gives CDR1 SGDLS, CDR2 YYNGEE. V lost 4 bases, J lost 4 bases, and 17 bases lay in between. The CDR3 is made up of 16 amino acids. Assay used: immunoSEQ multiplex PCR; TCRdb lists only in-frame clones, some missing. The table records about 260,000 clones, about 83% of them present only once. In the case of this clone: The antigen remains unidentified.

Overall study findings and caveats: With respect to non-spike TCR breadth, vaccine and placebo recipients were similar.

The genes are TRBV9 and TRBJ2-2; D possibly corresponds to TRBD2 (5 bases). The starting material was peripheral blood, obtained in a trial of Ad26.COV2.S vaccine versus placebo. This TCR derives from a person between 18 and 65 years old who received the Ad26.COV2.S COVID-19 vaccine or a placebo. This CDR3 reads CASSRLKGPPTGELFF. The CDR3 DNA reads TGTGCCAGCAGCCGACTAAAAGGCCCCCCCACCGGGGAGCTGTTTTTT.